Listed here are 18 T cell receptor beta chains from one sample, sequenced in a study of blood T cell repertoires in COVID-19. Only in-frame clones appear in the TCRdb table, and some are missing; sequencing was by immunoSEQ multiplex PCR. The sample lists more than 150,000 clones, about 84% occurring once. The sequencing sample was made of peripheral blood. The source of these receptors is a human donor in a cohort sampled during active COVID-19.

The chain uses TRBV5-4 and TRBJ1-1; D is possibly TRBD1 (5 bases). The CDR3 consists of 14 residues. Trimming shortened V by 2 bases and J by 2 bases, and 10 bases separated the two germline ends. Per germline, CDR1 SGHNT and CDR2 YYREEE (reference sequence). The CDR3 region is CASSLVDRNTEAFF. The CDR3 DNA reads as TGTGCCAGCAGCTTAGTCGACAGAAACACTGAAGCTTTCTTT.

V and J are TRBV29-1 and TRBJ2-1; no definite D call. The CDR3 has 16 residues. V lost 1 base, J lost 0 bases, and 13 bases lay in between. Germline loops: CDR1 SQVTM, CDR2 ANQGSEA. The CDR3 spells CSVEGVLEFSYNEQFF. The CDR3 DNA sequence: TGCAGCGTTGAAGGGGTACTGGAGTTCTCCTACAATGAGCAGTTCTTC.

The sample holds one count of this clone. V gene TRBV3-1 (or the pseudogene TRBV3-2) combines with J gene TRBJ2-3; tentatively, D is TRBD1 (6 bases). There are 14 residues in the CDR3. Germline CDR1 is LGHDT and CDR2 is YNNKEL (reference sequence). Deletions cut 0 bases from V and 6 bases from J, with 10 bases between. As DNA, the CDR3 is TGTGCCAGCAGCCAAGATACAGGGACCGATACGCAGTATTTT. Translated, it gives CASSQDTGTDTQYF.

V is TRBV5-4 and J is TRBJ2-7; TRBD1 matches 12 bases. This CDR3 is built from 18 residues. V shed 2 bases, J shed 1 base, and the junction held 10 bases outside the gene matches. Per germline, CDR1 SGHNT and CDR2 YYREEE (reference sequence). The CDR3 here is CASSFGTGGVFGSYEQYF. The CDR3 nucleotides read TGTGCCAGCAGCTTCGGGACAGGGGGCGTTTTTGGGTCCTACGAGCAGTACTTC.

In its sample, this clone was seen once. The CDR3 spells CASSFFTGRDEQYF. The CDR3 region has the DNA TGTGCCAGCAGCTTTTTTACAGGACGCGACGAGCAGTACTTC. The chain combines TRBV5-4 with TRBJ2-7; a weak D match, TRBD1 (5 bases). The germline gives CDR1 SGHNT, CDR2 YYREEE (reference sequence). Trimming pared 2 bases from V and 5 bases from J, leaving 14 bases between. There are 14 residues in the CDR3. The full variable domain, in which reference TRBV5-4 and TRBJ2-7 provide the parts outside the CDR3, is ETGVTQSPTHLIKTRGQQVTLRCSSQSGHNTVSWYQQALGQGPQFIFQYYREEENGRGNFPPRFSGLQFPNYSSELNVNALELDDSALYLCASSFFTGRDEQYFGPGTRLTVT.

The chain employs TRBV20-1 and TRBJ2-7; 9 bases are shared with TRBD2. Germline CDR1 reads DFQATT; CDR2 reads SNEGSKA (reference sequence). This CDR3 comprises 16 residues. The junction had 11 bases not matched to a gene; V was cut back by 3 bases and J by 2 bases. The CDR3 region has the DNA TGCAGTGCTAGTGGGGCCCTAGCGGGGACCACCTACGAGCAGTACTTC. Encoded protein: CSASGALAGTTYEQYF.

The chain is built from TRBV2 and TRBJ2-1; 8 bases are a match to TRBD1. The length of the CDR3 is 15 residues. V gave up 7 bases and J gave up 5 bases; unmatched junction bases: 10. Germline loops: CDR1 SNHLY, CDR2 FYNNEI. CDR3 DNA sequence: TGTGCCAGCACCTTGGACAGGGTTTACGACAATGAGCAGTTCTTC. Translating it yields CASTLDRVYDNEQFF.

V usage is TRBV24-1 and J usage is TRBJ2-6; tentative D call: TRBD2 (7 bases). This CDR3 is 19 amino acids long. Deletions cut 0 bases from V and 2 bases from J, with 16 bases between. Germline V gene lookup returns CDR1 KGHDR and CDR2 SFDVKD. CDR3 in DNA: TGTGCCACCAGTGATTTGTCTCATCCGGGGGGCACTGGGGCCAACGTCCTGACTTTC. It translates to CATSDLSHPGGTGANVLTF.

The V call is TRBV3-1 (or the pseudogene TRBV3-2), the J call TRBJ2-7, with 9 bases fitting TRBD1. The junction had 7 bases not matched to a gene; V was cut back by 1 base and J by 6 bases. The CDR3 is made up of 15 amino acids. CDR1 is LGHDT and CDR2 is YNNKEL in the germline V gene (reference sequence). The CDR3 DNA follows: TGTGCCAGCAGCCAAGGAGGGACAGGGTCCCCCGAGCAGTACTTC. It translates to CASSQGGTGSPEQYF.

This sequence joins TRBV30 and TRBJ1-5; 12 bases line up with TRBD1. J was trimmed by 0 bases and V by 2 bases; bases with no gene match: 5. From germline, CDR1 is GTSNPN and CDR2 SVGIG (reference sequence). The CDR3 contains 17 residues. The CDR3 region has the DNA TGTGCCTGGAGTCTGGGACAGGGGGCATATAGCAATCAGCCCCAGCATTTT. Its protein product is CAWSLGQGAYSNQPQHF.

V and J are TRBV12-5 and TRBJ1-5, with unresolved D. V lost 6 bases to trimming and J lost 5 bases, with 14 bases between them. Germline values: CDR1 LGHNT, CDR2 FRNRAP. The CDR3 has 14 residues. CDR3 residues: CASGKLAVDQPQHF. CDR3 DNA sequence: TGTGCTAGTGGAAAGCTGGCGGTAGATCAGCCCCAGCATTTT.

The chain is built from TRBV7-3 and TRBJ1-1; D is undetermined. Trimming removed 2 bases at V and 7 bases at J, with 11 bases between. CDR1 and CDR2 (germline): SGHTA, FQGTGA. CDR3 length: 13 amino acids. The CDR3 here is CASSLQDRGEAFF. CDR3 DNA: TGTGCCAGCAGCTTACAGGACCGGGGTGAAGCTTTCTTT.

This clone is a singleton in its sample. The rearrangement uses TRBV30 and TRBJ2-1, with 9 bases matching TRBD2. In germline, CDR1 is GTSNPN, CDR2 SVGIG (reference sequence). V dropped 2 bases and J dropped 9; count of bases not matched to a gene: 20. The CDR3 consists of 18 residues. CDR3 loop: CAWSLPRGRAGGLGEQFF. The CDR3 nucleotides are TGTGCCTGGAGTTTGCCCCGAGGTCGAGCGGGGGGCCTTGGTGAGCAGTTCTTC. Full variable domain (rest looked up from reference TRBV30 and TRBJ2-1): SQTIHQWPATLVQPVGSPLSLECTVEGTSNPNLYWYRQAAGRGLQLLFYSVGIGQISSEVPQNLSASRPQDRQFILSSKKLLLSDSGFYLCAWSLPRGRAGGLGEQFFGPGTRLTVL.

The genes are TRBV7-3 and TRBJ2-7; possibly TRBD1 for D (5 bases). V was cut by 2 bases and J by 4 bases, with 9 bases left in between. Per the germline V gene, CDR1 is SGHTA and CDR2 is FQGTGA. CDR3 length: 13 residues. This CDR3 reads CASSLWQGYEQYF. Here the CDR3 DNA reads TGTGCCAGCAGCTTATGGCAGGGATACGAGCAGTACTTC.

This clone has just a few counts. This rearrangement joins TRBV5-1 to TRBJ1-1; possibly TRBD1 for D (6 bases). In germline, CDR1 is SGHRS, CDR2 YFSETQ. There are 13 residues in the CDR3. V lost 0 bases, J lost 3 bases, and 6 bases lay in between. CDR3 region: CASSLGQDTEAFF. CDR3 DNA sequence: TGCGCCAGCAGCTTGGGACAGGACACTGAAGCTTTCTTT.

The CDR3 spells CASSEPRQGLELFNEQFF. The CDR3 DNA is TGTGCCAGCAGTGAACCAAGGCAGGGGCTTGAATTGTTCAATGAGCAGTTCTTC. This chain joins TRBV6-1 and TRBJ2-1; perhaps TRBD1 as D (6 bases). The V and J ends lost 2 bases and 6 bases respectively, with 23 bases between them. The length of the CDR3 is 18 residues. CDR1 is MNHNS, CDR2 SASEGT, per germline.

The CDR3 DNA reads TGTGCCAGCAGCTTAGGCCGGGACAGGTTCTACGAGCAGTACTTC. Its translation: CASSLGRDRFYEQYF. The V call is TRBV7-8, the J call TRBJ2-7; 8 bases agree with TRBD1. J lost 3 bases, V lost 1 base, and 5 bases had no gene match. CDR1 and CDR2 from the germline V gene are SGHVS and FQNEAQ. CDR3 length: 15 residues.

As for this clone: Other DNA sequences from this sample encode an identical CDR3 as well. CDR3 residues: CASSPGQGRDTQYF. In nucleotides, the CDR3 is TGTGCCAGCTCACCAGGACAGGGTCGGGATACGCAGTATTTT. The V call is TRBV18, the J call TRBJ2-3, with TRBD1 matching over 8 bases. J gave up 6 bases and V 2 bases, and 4 bases lay outside the gene matches. This CDR3 has 14 amino acids. Germline loops: CDR1 KGHSH, CDR2 LQKENI.